The 28 T cell receptor beta chains given below trace back to one sample, sequenced in a study of T-cell reconstitution after alpha-beta-depleted transplantation in children. The library targeted TCRbeta and was prepared with unique molecular identifiers. A single record per CDR3 protein comes from TCRdb applying MiXCR to the PCR reads. The sample records about 900,000 distinct CDR3 sequences, about 29% being singletons. Source: PBMCs, mostly from graft donor cells, taken 360 days after TCRalphabeta/CD19-depleted stem cell transplant. The receptors were sampled from a boy younger than two who had a stem cell transplant for SCID, so the T cells may come from the graft donor.

V gene TRBV2 combines with J gene TRBJ2-5, with 7 positions matching TRBD2. V lost 5 bases and J lost 2; bases outside the gene matches: 14. The CDR3 covers 17 residues. CDR1 and CDR2 (germline): SNHLY, FYNNEI. The CDR3 DNA reads TGTGCCAGCAGTTTCGTAAATACATGGGGGGGACAAGAGACCCAGTACTTC. As protein: CASSFVNTWGGQETQYF.

A few counts support this clonotype. This chain uses TRBV12-3 or TRBV12-4 with TRBJ2-7; D might be TRBD1 (6 bases). The CDR3 consists of 16 residues. V was trimmed by 3 bases and J by 5 bases, leaving 20 bases between them. The CDR3 is CASSFGQGSIFDEQYF. CDR3 coding DNA: TGTGCCAGCAGTTTTGGCCAGGGGAGTATCTTCGACGAGCAGTACTTC.

V and J are TRBV5-1 and TRBJ2-3; 10 bases are shared with TRBD1. V shed 1 base, J shed 6 bases, and the junction held 8 bases outside the gene matches. This CDR3 is 16 amino acids long. The germline V gene has CDR1 SGHRS and CDR2 YFSETQ. The CDR3 is CASSLKPDRGLDTQYF. CDR3 DNA sequence: TGCGCCAGCAGCTTGAAACCCGACAGGGGGCTCGATACGCAGTATTTT.

This rearrangement joins TRBV10-1 to TRBJ2-1, with TRBD2 matching 13 bases. CDR1 and CDR2 (germline): WNHNN, SYGVQD (reference sequence). The V gene end was trimmed by 5 bases and the J gene end by 6 bases; junction bases not matched to a gene: 13. The CDR3 length is 18 residues. The CDR3 region is CASSNTPLLAGGANEQFF. In DNA, the CDR3 is TGCGCCAGCAGTAATACTCCCCTACTAGCGGGGGGGGCCAATGAGCAGTTCTTC.

This clonotype appeared many times. CDR3 nucleotide sequence: TGTGCCAGCAGGCCCGACAGGCCCTACGAGCAGTACTTC. It translates to CASRPDRPYEQYF. This rearrangement joins TRBV12-3 or TRBV12-4 to TRBJ2-7, with a possible D match to TRBD1 (6 bases). V was shortened by 6 bases and J by 2 bases, with 11 bases between the two germline ends. The CDR3 extends over 13 amino acids.

This clonotype was counted between two and nine times. The chain employs TRBV7-2 and TRBJ2-7, with D tentatively TRBD1 (7 bases). V dropped 2 bases and J dropped 3 bases, with 14 bases sitting between them. This CDR3 comprises 15 residues. The germline CDR1 and CDR2 sequences are SGHTA and FQGNSA. The CDR3 reads CASSLSPGGNYEQYF. The CDR3 DNA is TGTGCCAGCAGCTTAAGTCCAGGGGGGAACTACGAGCAGTACTTC.

The chain combines TRBV10-3 with TRBJ2-7, with D uncertain. V was clipped by 3 bases and J by 2 bases, with 5 bases between them. The germline gives CDR1 ENHRY, CDR2 SYGVKD. This CDR3 is built from 12 residues. This CDR3 reads CAISDPPYEQYF. DNA for the CDR3: TGTGCCATCAGTGACCCCCCCTACGAGCAGTACTTC.

This chain connects TRBV6-4 to TRBJ2-1; D may match TRBD1 or TRBD2 (5 bases each). CDR1 is MRHNA and CDR2 is SNTAGT in the germline V gene. This CDR3 has 12 residues. V gave up 4 bases and J gave up 11 bases, with 12 bases separating them. The CDR3 spells CASSAFGGQQFF. CDR3 DNA: TGTGCCAGCAGTGCCTTTGGGGGACAGCAGTTCTTC.

The DNA for the CDR3 is TGCGCCAGCAGCCAGATCTGGGGGATAGTCCAGGGGACAGAAGAGCAGTTCTTC. Translated, it gives CASSQIWGIVQGTEEQFF. This chain connects TRBV4-1 to TRBJ2-1, with 7 bases identical to TRBD1. Germline-derived CDR1 and CDR2 are MGHRA and YSYEKL. The CDR3 is made up of 18 amino acids. The V segment lost 3 bases and the J segment 10 bases; nucleotides outside the gene matches: 21.

This clonotype was seen only a few times. The chain combines TRBV6-5 with TRBJ1-1; D remains ambiguous. V was clipped by 2 bases and J by 3 bases, with 7 bases between them. Germline CDR1 reads MNHEY; CDR2 reads SVGAGI. The CDR3 extends over 13 amino acids. The CDR3 bases are TGTGCCAGCAGTTACGAGGACTACACTGAAGCTTTCTTT. Translating gives CASSYEDYTEAFF.

This clonotype was seen a few times. This rearrangement joins TRBV9 to TRBJ1-1; D remains unclear. V lost 2 bases, J lost 4 bases, and 9 bases lay in between. The CDR3 is made up of 13 amino acids. Germline assignment: CDR1 SGDLS and CDR2 YYNGEE. The CDR3 region has the DNA TGTGCCAGCAGCGTTCGGAGTGGCACTGAAGCTTTCTTT. It encodes CASSVRSGTEAFF.

There are a few counts of this clonotype. The chain combines TRBV11-1 with TRBJ2-1, with 8 bases aligning to TRBD1. The CDR3 is made up of 12 amino acids. J gave up 8 bases and V 6 bases, and 3 bases lay outside the gene matches. Germline loops: CDR1 SGHAT, CDR2 FQDESV (reference sequence). The DNA of the CDR3 is TGTGCCAGCAGGGTGACAGGGGATGAGCAGTTCTTC. This encodes CASRVTGDEQFF.

This clonotype occurred a few times. The V and J genes are TRBV9 and TRBJ2-5, with 12 nucleotides matching TRBD1. V dropped 3 bases and J dropped 4; count of bases not matched to a gene: 7. The CDR3 covers 16 residues. Germline CDR1 and CDR2: SGDLS and YYNGEE. The CDR3 bases are TGTGCCAGCAGCGCCCGGGACAGGGGGCCGGGAGAGACCCAGTACTTC. Protein sequence: CASSARDRGPGETQYF. Drawing the rest from reference TRBV9 and TRBJ2-5, the complete variable domain is DSGVTQTPKHLITATGQRVTLRCSPRSGDLSVYWYQQSLDQGLQFLIQYYNGEERAKGNILERFSAQQFPDLHSELNLSSLELGDSALYFCASSARDRGPGETQYFGPGTRLLVL.

The gene calls are TRBV12-3 or TRBV12-4 and TRBJ1-1; D is ambiguous. This CDR3 is built from 18 residues. Trimming left V 7 bases short and J 1 base short, with 25 bases between. The CDR3 reads CASTKPNSGERRNTEAFF. The CDR3 DNA is TGTGCCAGCACCAAGCCCAACAGCGGGGAAAGGAGGAACACTGAAGCTTTCTTT.

This clonotype was picked up a small number of times. The chain employs TRBV5-5 and TRBJ2-7; TRBD1 agrees at 9 bases. After removal of 0 bases from V and 3 bases from J, the junction contained 7 bases not matched to a gene. The CDR3 loop spans 16 amino acids. Germline CDR1 SGHKS, CDR2 YYEKEE (reference sequence). CDR3 DNA: TGTGCCAGCAGCTTGGGGCCCATGGACAGGGGCTACGAGCAGTACTTC. Translated: CASSLGPMDRGYEQYF.

This chain links TRBV28 with TRBJ1-6; D not resolved. Trimming took 6 bases from V and 2 from J, leaving 8 bases between them. The CDR3 totals 14 residues. Germline V gives CDR1 MDHEN, CDR2 SYDVKM. CDR3 in DNA: TGTGCCAGCAGGTCCGGGACCTATAATTCACCCCTCCACTTT. It encodes CASRSGTYNSPLHF.

J is TRBJ1-2 and V is TRBV9; D might be TRBD1 (6 bases). The CDR3 is 18 residues long. CDR1 and CDR2 from the germline V gene are SGDLS and YYNGEE. With 0 bases removed from V and 2 bases from J, the gap between germline ends came to 20 bases. The CDR3: CASSVAPLVDRSNYGYTF. The CDR3 region has the DNA TGTGCCAGCAGCGTAGCCCCCTTAGTCGACAGGTCCAACTATGGCTACACCTTC. The full variable domain, with the rest looked up from reference TRBV9 and TRBJ1-2, is DSGVTQTPKHLITATGQRVTLRCSPRSGDLSVYWYQQSLDQGLQFLIQYYNGEERAKGNILERFSAQQFPDLHSELNLSSLELGDSALYFCASSVAPLVDRSNYGYTFGSGTRLTVV.

The chain uses TRBV10-1 and TRBJ2-7; D not resolved. Germline lookup yields CDR1 WNHNN and CDR2 SYGVQD (reference sequence). V was clipped by 2 bases and J by 3 bases, with 8 bases between them. The CDR3 has 13 amino acids. The CDR3 loop reads CASSEPGNYEQYF. The CDR3 DNA follows: TGCGCCAGCAGTGAGCCCGGAAACTACGAGCAGTACTTC.

This clonotype was counted once. The chain recombines TRBV5-4 with TRBJ1-1; a possible D gene is TRBD1 (6 bases). V was shortened by 4 bases and J by 3 bases, with 16 bases between the two germline ends. The germline gives CDR1 SGHNT, CDR2 YYREEE (reference sequence). This CDR3 contains 15 residues. The CDR3 DNA is TGTGCCAGCAGCAGAACCTCTCACAGGGACACTGAAGCTTTCTTT. It yields the protein CASSRTSHRDTEAFF.

This clonotype was observed a few times. The rearrangement uses TRBV5-1 and TRBJ2-2, with D possibly being TRBD1 (6 bases). This CDR3 has 16 residues. Trimming shortened V by 2 bases and J by 5 bases, and 16 bases separated the two germline ends. Germline-derived CDR1 and CDR2 are SGHRS and YFSETQ. The CDR3 region has the DNA TGCGCCAGCAGCTTATCACCAGGGGTTGGGACCGGGGAGCTGTTTTTT. This translates into CASSLSPGVGTGELFF. The entire variable domain, with the rest obtained from reference TRBV5-1 and TRBJ2-2, is as follows: KAGVTQTPRYLIKTRGQQVTLSCSPISGHRSVSWYQQTPGQGLQFLFEYFSETQRNKGNFPGRFSGRQFSNSRSEMNVSTLELGDSALYLCASSLSPGVGTGELFFGEGSRLTVL.

This clonotype has only one observation. The V gene is TRBV2, the J gene TRBJ2-5, with 12 bases aligning to TRBD1. Germline V gene data show CDR1 as SNHLY and CDR2 as FYNNEI. J gave up 5 bases and V 6 bases, and 10 bases lay outside the gene matches. CDR3 length: 16 residues. The CDR3 here is CASSNPGQGAWETQYF. The CDR3, as DNA: TGTGCCAGCAGCAATCCGGGACAGGGGGCTTGGGAGACCCAGTACTTC.

The chain employs TRBV20-1 and TRBJ2-7; 7 nucleotides match TRBD1. This CDR3 comprises 15 residues. Germline V gives CDR1 DFQATT, CDR2 SNEGSKA (reference sequence). The junction had 12 bases not matched to a gene; V was cut back by 5 bases and J by 2 bases. The CDR3 loop reads CSAGDYSGQAYEQYF. The DNA of the CDR3 is TGCAGTGCTGGGGATTACTCCGGACAGGCCTACGAGCAGTACTTC.

This clonotype was recorded many times. The chain has TRBV20-1 and TRBJ2-3; 8 bases map to TRBD2. CDR1 is DFQATT, CDR2 SNEGSKA, per germline (reference sequence). V shed 5 bases, J shed 2 bases, and the junction held 9 bases outside the gene matches. The CDR3 has 15 amino acids. CDR3 protein: CSAWWSGGFTDTQYF. As DNA, the CDR3 is TGCAGTGCTTGGTGGAGCGGGGGCTTCACAGATACGCAGTATTTT.

This clonotype was found a few times. This sequence joins TRBV6-5 and TRBJ2-1, with TRBD2 as a possible D gene (5 bases). V lost 4 bases to trimming and J lost 5 bases, with 12 bases between them. The CDR3 covers 14 residues. The germline gives CDR1 MNHEY, CDR2 SVGAGI. The CDR3 DNA sequence: TGTGCCAGCAGTTCGGGATTGCCCAACAATGAGCAGTTCTTC. Amino acid sequence: CASSSGLPNNEQFF.

This rearrangement joins TRBV4-3 to TRBJ1-2, with no clear D. Per the germline V gene, CDR1 is LGHNA and CDR2 is YSLEER. The CDR3 totals 14 residues. Trimming cost V 1 base and J 1 base, with 7 bases left between them. In DNA form, the CDR3 reads TGCGCCAGCAGCCAAGGGTATTATAACTATGGCTACACCTTC. This codes for CASSQGYYNYGYTF.

The chain employs TRBV15 and TRBJ2-7, with D hard to call. Per germline, CDR1 LNHNV and CDR2 YYDKDF (reference sequence). CDR3 length equals 13 residues. The ends were cut back, 1 base at V and 4 bases at J, with 8 bases in the middle. The CDR3 DNA follows: TGTGCCACCAGCAGAGTCCAAATATACGAGCAGTACTTC. Translated, it gives CATSRVQIYEQYF. The whole variable domain, remainder taken from reference TRBV15 and TRBJ2-7, is DAMVIQNPRYQVTQFGKPVTLSCSQTLNHNVMYWYQQKSSQAPKLLFHYYDKDFNNEADTPDNFQSRRPNTSFCFLDIRSPGLGDTAMYLCATSRVQIYEQYFGPGTRLTVT.

The sample holds a few counts of this clonotype. V and J are TRBV7-9 and TRBJ1-6; 9 nucleotides agree with TRBD1. This CDR3 spans 17 amino acids. From germline, CDR1 is SEHNR and CDR2 FQNEAQ (reference sequence). V was pared by 5 bases and J by 5 bases, with 10 bases of the junction left unmatched. Here the CDR3 DNA reads TGTGCCAGCAGCACCCGGTCCGGGACAGGGAATAATTCACCCCTCCACTTT. Its protein product is CASSTRSGTGNNSPLHF.

The V call is TRBV5-1, the J call TRBJ1-2, with D hard to call. Trimming took off 0 bases at V and 3 bases at J, with 9 bases between the two ends. From germline, CDR1 is SGHRS and CDR2 YFSETQ. The CDR3 spans 14 residues. CDR3 loop: CASSLDGRYYGYTF. CDR3 coding DNA: TGCGCCAGCAGCTTGGATGGCAGGTACTATGGCTACACCTTC.